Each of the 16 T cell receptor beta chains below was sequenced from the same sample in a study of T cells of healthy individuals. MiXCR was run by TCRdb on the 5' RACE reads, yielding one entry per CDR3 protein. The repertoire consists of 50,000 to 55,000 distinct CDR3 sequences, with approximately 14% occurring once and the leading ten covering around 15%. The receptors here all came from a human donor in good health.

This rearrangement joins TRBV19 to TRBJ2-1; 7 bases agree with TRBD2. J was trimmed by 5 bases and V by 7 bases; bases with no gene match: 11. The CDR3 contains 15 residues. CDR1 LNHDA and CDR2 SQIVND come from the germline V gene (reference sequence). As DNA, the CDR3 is TGTGCCAGTACGCCAGGCGGGAGTCCCCACAATGAGCAGTTCTTC. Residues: CASTPGGSPHNEQFF.

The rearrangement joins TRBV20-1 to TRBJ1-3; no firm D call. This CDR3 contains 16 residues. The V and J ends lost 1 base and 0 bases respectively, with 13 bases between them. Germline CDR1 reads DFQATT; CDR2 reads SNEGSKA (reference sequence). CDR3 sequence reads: CSARALTGLSGNTIYF. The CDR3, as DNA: TGCAGTGCTAGAGCCTTAACGGGCCTCTCTGGAAACACCATATATTTT.

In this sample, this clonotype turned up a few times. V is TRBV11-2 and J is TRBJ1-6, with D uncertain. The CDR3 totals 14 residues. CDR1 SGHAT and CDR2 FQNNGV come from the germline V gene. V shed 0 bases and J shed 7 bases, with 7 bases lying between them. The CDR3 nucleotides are TGTGCCAGCAGCTTAGATCCGGGGAATTCACCCCTCCACTTT. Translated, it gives CASSLDPGNSPLHF.

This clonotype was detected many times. The CDR3 coding sequence is TGCGCCAGCAGCTTGAACCCGCCGGACGGTGAGCAGTTCTTC. Amino acid sequence: CASSLNPPDGEQFF. The chain uses TRBV5-1 and TRBJ2-1; D is unclear. The germline gives CDR1 SGHRS, CDR2 YFSETQ. Trimming removed 1 base at V and 9 bases at J, with 14 bases between. CDR3 length: 14 residues. The whole variable domain, filled in from reference TRBV5-1 and TRBJ2-1, reads KAGVTQTPRYLIKTRGQQVTLSCSPISGHRSVSWYQQTPGQGLQFLFEYFSETQRNKGNFPGRFSGRQFSNSRSEMNVSTLELGDSALYLCASSLNPPDGEQFFGPGTRLTVL.

The DNA for the CDR3 is TGCAGTCCGACCGGACCTCATGAAAAACTGTTTTTT. It is translated as CSPTGPHEKLFF. The chain recombines TRBV20-1 with TRBJ1-4; no firm D call. V was shortened by 8 bases and J by 6 bases, with 13 bases between the two germline ends. The CDR3 totals 12 residues. The germline V gene encodes CDR1 DFQATT and CDR2 SNEGSKA (reference sequence).

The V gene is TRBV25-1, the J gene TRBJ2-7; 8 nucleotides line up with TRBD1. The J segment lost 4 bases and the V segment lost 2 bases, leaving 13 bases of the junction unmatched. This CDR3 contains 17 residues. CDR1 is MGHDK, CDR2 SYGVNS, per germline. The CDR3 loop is CASSETSADRDGYEQYF. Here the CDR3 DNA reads TGTGCCAGCAGTGAAACATCCGCGGACAGGGATGGATACGAGCAGTACTTC.

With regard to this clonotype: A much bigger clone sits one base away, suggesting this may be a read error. CDR3 bases: TGCAGTGCTATGGACAGGGGGCTTGGAAATCAGCGCCAGCATTTT. Protein product: CSAMDRGLGNQRQHF. The chain links TRBV20-1 to TRBJ1-5; TRBD1 matches 11 bases. In germline, CDR1 is DFQATT, CDR2 SNEGSKA (reference sequence). CDR3 length equals 15 residues.

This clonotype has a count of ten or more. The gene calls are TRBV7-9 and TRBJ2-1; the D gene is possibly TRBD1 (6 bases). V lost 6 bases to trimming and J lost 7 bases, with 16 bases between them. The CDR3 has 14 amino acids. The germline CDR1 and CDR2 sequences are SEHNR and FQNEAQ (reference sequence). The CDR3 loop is CASRAGAAENEQFF. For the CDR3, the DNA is TGTGCCAGCAGGGCAGGGGCGGCTGAGAATGAGCAGTTCTTC.

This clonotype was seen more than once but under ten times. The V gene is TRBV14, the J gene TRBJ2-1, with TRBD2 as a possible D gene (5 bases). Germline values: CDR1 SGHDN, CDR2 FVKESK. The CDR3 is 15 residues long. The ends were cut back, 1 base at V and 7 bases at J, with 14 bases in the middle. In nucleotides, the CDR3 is TGTGCCAGCAGCCAAGCGGTCCCATCGGGGAATGAGCAGTTCTTC. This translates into CASSQAVPSGNEQFF.

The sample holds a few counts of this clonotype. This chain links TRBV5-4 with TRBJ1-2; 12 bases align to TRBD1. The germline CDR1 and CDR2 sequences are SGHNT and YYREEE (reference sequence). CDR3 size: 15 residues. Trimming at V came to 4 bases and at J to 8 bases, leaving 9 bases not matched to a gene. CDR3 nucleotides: TGTGCCAGCAGCCGACAGGGACAGGGGGCAGGGGGCTACACCTTC. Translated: CASSRQGQGAGGYTF.

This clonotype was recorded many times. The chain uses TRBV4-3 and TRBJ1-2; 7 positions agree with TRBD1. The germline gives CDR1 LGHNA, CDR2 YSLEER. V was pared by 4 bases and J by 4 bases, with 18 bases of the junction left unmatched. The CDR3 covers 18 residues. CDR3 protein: CASSPRYMTGYDAYGYTF. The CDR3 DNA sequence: TGCGCCAGCAGCCCACGATATATGACAGGGTACGATGCCTATGGCTACACCTTC.

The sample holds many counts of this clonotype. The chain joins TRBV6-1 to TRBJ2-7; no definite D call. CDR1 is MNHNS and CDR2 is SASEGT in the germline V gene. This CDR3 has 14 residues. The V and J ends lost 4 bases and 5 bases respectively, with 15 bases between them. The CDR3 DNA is TGTGCCAGCAGTGTCTCGGGTAACGGCCACGAGCAGTACTTC. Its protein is CASSVSGNGHEQYF.

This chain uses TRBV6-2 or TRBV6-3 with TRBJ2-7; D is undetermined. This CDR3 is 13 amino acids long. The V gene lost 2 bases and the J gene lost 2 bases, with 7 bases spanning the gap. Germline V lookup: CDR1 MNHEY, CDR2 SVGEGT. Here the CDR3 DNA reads TGTGCCAGCAGTTACGGAGCGACCTACGAGCAGTACTTC. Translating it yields CASSYGATYEQYF.

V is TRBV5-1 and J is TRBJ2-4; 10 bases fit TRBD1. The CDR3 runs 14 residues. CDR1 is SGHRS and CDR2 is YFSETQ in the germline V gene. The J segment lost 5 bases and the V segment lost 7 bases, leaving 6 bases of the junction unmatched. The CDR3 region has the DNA TGCGCCAGCGCCACCGGGACAGGGGAAAACATTCAGTACTTC. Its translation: CASATGTGENIQYF. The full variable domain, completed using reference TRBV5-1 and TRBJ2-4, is KAGVTQTPRYLIKTRGQQVTLSCSPISGHRSVSWYQQTPGQGLQFLFEYFSETQRNKGNFPGRFSGRQFSNSRSEMNVSTLELGDSALYLCASATGTGENIQYFGAGTRLSVL.

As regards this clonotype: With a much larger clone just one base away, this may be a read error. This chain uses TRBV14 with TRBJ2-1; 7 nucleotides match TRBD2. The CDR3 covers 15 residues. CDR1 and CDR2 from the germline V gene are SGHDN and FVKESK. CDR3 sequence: CAGRRTSDSYNEQFF. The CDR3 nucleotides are TGTGCCGGCAGGCGAACTAGCGACTCCTACAATGAGCAGTTCTTC.

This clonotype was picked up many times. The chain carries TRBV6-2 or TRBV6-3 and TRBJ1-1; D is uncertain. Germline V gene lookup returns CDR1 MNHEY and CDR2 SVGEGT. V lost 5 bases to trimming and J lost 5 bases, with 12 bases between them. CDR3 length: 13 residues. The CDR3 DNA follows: TGTGCCAGCAGTACTATTAAGGGAACTGAAGCTTTCTTT. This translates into CASSTIKGTEAFF.